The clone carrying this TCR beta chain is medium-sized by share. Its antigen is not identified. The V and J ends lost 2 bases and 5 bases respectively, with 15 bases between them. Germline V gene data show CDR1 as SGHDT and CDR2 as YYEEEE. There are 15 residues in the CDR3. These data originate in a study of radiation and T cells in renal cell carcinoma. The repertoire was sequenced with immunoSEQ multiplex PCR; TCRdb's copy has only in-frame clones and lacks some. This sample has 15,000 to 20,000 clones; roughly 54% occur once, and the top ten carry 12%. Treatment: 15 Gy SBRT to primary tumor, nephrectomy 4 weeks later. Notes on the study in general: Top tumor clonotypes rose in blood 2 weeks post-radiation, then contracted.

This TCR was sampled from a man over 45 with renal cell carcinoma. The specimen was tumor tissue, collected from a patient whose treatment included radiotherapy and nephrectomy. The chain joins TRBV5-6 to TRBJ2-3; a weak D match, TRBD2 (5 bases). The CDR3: CASSFVGLEGDTQYF. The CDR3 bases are TGTGCCAGCAGCTTCGTGGGATTAGAGGGAGATACGCAGTATTTT.